The clone carrying this T cell receptor (beta chain) was counted ten times or more. Its antigen is not identified. TCRdb reprocessed the 5' RACE reads with MiXCR, giving one entry per CDR3 protein. The data show about 130,000 distinct CDR3 sequences, 6% to 8% seen once. The source of the sample is a study of CD8 T cells in ankylosing spondylitis. General study points: In ankylosing spondylitis patients, matched synovial fluid reportedly showed significant enrichment of disease-linked clones.

Looked up from germline, CDR1 is DFQATT and CDR2 is SNEGSKA (reference sequence). J lost 9 bases, V lost 0 bases, and 8 bases had no gene match. This CDR3 comprises 15 residues. The sequenced sample consisted of blood, either unsorted or a sorted T cell fraction (not recorded which). V gene TRBV20-1 combines with J gene TRBJ2-1, with 10 bases that match TRBD2. The source of this sequence is a female donor with ankylosing spondylitis or in good health (not recorded which). The CDR3 protein is CSARDHGTSAFEQFF. CDR3 in DNA: TGCAGTGCTAGAGATCACGGGACTAGCGCTTTTGAGCAGTTCTTC.